This TCR beta chain was captured by sequencing in a study of blood T cell repertoires in COVID-19. Study processing details: Reference gene primers were amplified, and this amplification served to estimate nucleated cell counts. TCRdb's copy holds only in-frame clones and misses some; the assay was immunoSEQ multiplex PCR. The V and J calls and clone size come from that table; D and trimming were worked out from the DNA. The sample gives approximately 60,000 clones, more than 75% of which show up once; around a fifth is in the top ten. The CDR3 runs to 14 residues. V lost 6 bases, J lost 6 bases, and 6 bases stayed unmatched. From germline, CDR1 is MGHDK and CDR2 SYGVNS.

This clonotype was obtained from a woman aged 55-69 years with acute or convalescent COVID-19. Source material: peripheral blood. The genes are TRBV25-1 and TRBJ2-1, with TRBD2 identical over 9 bases. CDR3 nucleotides: TGTGCCAGCAGGGAGGGACTAGCAGGCAATGAGCAGTTCTTC. Translating it yields CASREGLAGNEQFF.